This TCR beta chain stems from a study of blood T cell repertoires in COVID-19. On the study more broadly: The origin of the acute and convalescent COVID-19 samples was the United States, Italy and Spain.

There are 10 residues in the CDR3. From germline, CDR1 is SNHLY and CDR2 FYNNEI. Deletions cut 11 bases from V and 6 bases from J, with 11 bases between. In the original processing: Using reference gene primer amplification, nucleated cell counts were estimated. Profiling relied on immunoSEQ multiplex PCR, and the TCRdb table lists in-frame clones only, not all of them. V and J calls and clone size are given by that table; D and trimming were obtained from the DNA. The repertoire consists of over 100,000 clones, with roughly 87% occurring once and the leading ten covering about a tenth. Sequencing was done on a sample of peripheral blood. The V call is TRBV2, the J call TRBJ2-7, with D tentatively TRBD2 (5 bases). This receptor was taken from a man at least 80 years old with acute or convalescent COVID-19. CDR3 sequence reads: CARGLGEQYF. CDR3 DNA: TGTGCCCGCGGGTTGGGCGAGCAGTACTTC.